Sequencing of this TCR beta chain was carried out in a study of metastatic and nonmetastatic thyroid tumors. Study summary: Blood and tumor or nodule tissue repertoires from malignant and benign thyroid patients were compared. The study, taken as a whole, reports: Within blood and tumor, benign nodules reportedly had significantly lower TCR beta diversity than malignant thyroid tumors did.

This clone occurred many times. Its antigen remains unknown. CDR3 length: 18 residues. Trimming pared 5 bases from V and 5 bases from J, leaving 24 bases between. CDR1 and CDR2 (germline): SGHDN, FVKESK. As processed by the authors: Building a distant-metastasis classifier for papillary thyroid cancer drew on CDR3 differences across clinicopathological groups. MiXCR re-clonotyped the PCR reads for TCRdb. These V and J calls rely on TCRdb rather than the paper's analysis. The repertoire holds roughly 70,000 clones, with around 20% as singletons. Until they underwent thyroid surgery, no patient had received any treatment.

The TCR comes from a female donor with papillary thyroid cancer or a benign thyroid nodule (not recorded which). Some clones in this sample may be carry-over from other donors' samples. Sequenced input: blood. This chain joins TRBV14 and TRBJ2-2; TRBD1 might be the D (6 bases). As DNA, the CDR3 is TGTGCCAGCAGCATACACCGGGTCTTGAAGGGGGAAACCGGGGAGCTGTTTTTT. This gives the protein CASSIHRVLKGETGELFF.